This T cell receptor beta chain was sequenced for a study of blood T cell repertoires in COVID-19. The assay was immunoSEQ multiplex PCR, and TCRdb's table has in-frame clones only and misses some. Of around 130,000 clones listed, 80% to 90% are singletons. Per the germline V gene, CDR1 is MRHNA and CDR2 is SNTAGT. Trimming took 6 bases from V and 0 from J, leaving 21 bases between them. This CDR3 comprises 18 residues. The J gene is TRBJ2-4, the V gene TRBV6-4; possibly TRBD1 for D (5 bases). The specimen was peripheral blood. The source is a man in his 70s with active or convalescent COVID-19. The CDR3 DNA sequence: TGTGCCAGCAGGAGTACCTTCGACAGTAAAATAGCCAAAAACATTCAGTACTTC. Its protein is CASRSTFDSKIAKNIQYF.